A selection of T cell receptor beta chains follows, all from one sample in a study of T-cell reconstitution after alpha-beta-depleted transplantation in children. Each CDR3 protein gets one entry after TCRdb re-called the PCR reads with MiXCR. The table records almost 20,000 distinct CDR3 sequences, 10% to 15% of them present only once. Sequences were derived from PBMCs, mostly from graft donor cells, sampled 60 days after TCRalphabeta/CD19-depleted stem cell transplant. Receptor source: a female patient aged 2-10 years who had a stem cell transplant for congenital amegakaryocytic thrombocytopenia, so the T cells may come from the graft donor. CDR3s include the opening cysteine and the closing phenylalanine or tryptophan. Fields, in order: clone size, J gene, V gene, D gene, CDR3 DNA, CDR3 protein. A D gene is named only where the DNA matches it firmly. Size is stated for part of the rows, as once, few or many counts, or as a class when the clone is expanded.

many	TRBJ1-5	TRBV6-6	TRBD1	TGTGCCAGCAGGACAGGGGGCAATCAGCCCCAGCATTTT	CASRTGGNQPQHF
many	TRBJ2-7	TRBV27	NA	TGTGCCAGCAGGGGAATCTCCTACGAGCAGTACTTC	CASRGISYEQYF
many	TRBJ1-6	TRBV12-3/TRBV12-4	NA	TGTGCCAGCAGTCCACTCGGGGGTGGGAATTCACCCCTCCACTTT	CASSPLGGGNSPLHF
many	TRBJ2-2	TRBV5-1	TRBD2	TGCGCCAGCAGCTTCGGACTAGCGGGAGGGCCGGGAACCGGGGAGCTGTTTTTT	CASSFGLAGGPGTGELFF
many	TRBJ2-5	TRBV5-5	NA	TGTGCCAGCAGCTTGCCCCTCCAAGAGACCCAGTACTTC	CASSLPLQETQYF
many	TRBJ1-3	TRBV5-1	TRBD1	TGCGCCAGCAGCTTGTGGGGGACAGGGGCGATCTCTGGAAACACCATATATTTT	CASSLWGTGAISGNTIYF
NA	TRBJ2-3	TRBV19	NA	TGTGCCAGTAGTATAGGAGATACGCAGTATTTT	CASSIGDTQYF
NA	TRBJ2-5	TRBV2	NA	TGTGCCAGCACCACCGGGACGGGGAGGGAGACCCAGTACTTC	CASTTGTGRETQYF
few	TRBJ2-3	TRBV7-8	NA	TGTGCCAGCAGCCCATACACAGATACGCAGTATTTT	CASSPYTDTQYF
many	TRBJ2-7	TRBV4-1	TRBD2	TGCGCCAGCAGCCAAGGAGCGGGACTCTACGAGCAGTACTTC	CASSQGAGLYEQYF
many	TRBJ2-1	TRBV15	TRBD2	TGTGCCACCAGCAGGACTAGCGGGTTTCCCTACAATGAGCAGTTCTTC	CATSRTSGFPYNEQFF
many	TRBJ2-7	TRBV13	NA	TGTGCCAGCAGCCCAATAGTCTACGAGCAGTACTTC	CASSPIVYEQYF
many	TRBJ2-7	TRBV5-1	NA	TGCGCCAGCAGCTTGGTGGATAACGAGCAGTACTTC	CASSLVDNEQYF
many	TRBJ2-5	TRBV5-1	NA	TGCGCCAGCAGCTTGGGAAGGGGAGAGAGTTCAGAGACCCAGTACTTC	CASSLGRGESSETQYF
many	TRBJ2-3	TRBV10-1	TRBD2	TGCGCCAGCAGTACTAGCGGGAGTAGGGCAGATACGCAGTATTTT	CASSTSGSRADTQYF
many	TRBJ2-1	TRBV5-1	TRBD2	TGCGCCAGCAGCTTACCGACTAGCGGGAGACCTCATGAGCAGTTCTTC	CASSLPTSGRPHEQFF
many	TRBJ2-3	TRBV20-1	TRBD2	TGCAGTGCTAGTGGAGGACTAGCGGGAGAGCGAGGTACGCAGTATTTT	CSASGGLAGERGTQYF
few	TRBJ1-1	TRBV13	NA	TGTGCCAGCCGCAAAAACACTGAAGCTTTCTTT	CASRKNTEAFF
large	TRBJ2-7	TRBV5-1	NA	TGCGCCAGCAGCTTAGGTTTTCGGGACTACGAGCAGTACTTC	CASSLGFRDYEQYF
medium-sized	TRBJ2-7	TRBV14	TRBD2	TGTGCCAGCAGCCAAGGGCTAGCGGGAGGGCCGGATTACGAGCAGTACTTC	CASSQGLAGGPDYEQYF
NA	TRBJ2-7	TRBV4-2	TRBD2	TGTGCCAGCAGTCTGGGGACTAGCAACTACGAGCAGTACTTC	CASSLGTSNYEQYF
many	TRBJ2-3	TRBV18	NA	TGTGCCAGCTCACCACCAGCCCGGACCTCCACAGATACGCAGTATTTT	CASSPPARTSTDTQYF
many	TRBJ2-5	TRBV6-5	NA	TGTGCCAGCAGTTTAGAGAGAAGGAGGGAGACCCAGTACTTC	CASSLERRRETQYF
medium-sized	TRBJ2-4	TRBV7-9	NA	TGTGCCAGCAGCCCCCTGGCCAAAAACATTCAGTACTTC	CASSPLAKNIQYF
many	TRBJ2-3	TRBV5-1	TRBD2	TGCGCCAGCAGGTTTAGCGGGAGCACAGATACGCAGTATTTT	CASRFSGSTDTQYF
many	TRBJ1-1	TRBV14	TRBD1	TGTGCCAGCAGACAGGGGGGCAAACCCCATGCTTTCTTT	CASRQGGKPHAFF
medium-sized	TRBJ2-5	TRBV7-2	NA	TGTGCCAGCAGCTTCACTACTAGTGGGGAGACCCAGTACTTC	CASSFTTSGETQYF
many	TRBJ2-1	TRBV3-1	NA	TGTGCCAGCAGCCACTCAGGTCAAAACTACAATGAGCAGTTCTTC	CASSHSGQNYNEQFF
many	TRBJ2-1	TRBV20-1	TRBD2	TGCAGTGCGAGACTAGCGGGAGGCTTATTTAATGAGCAGTTCTTC	CSARLAGGLFNEQFF
many	TRBJ2-5	TRBV3-1	TRBD2	TGTGCCAGCAGCCAAGATCCAAGACTAGCGTCAGAGACCCAGTACTTC	CASSQDPRLASETQYF
many	TRBJ1-2	TRBV7-8	NA	TGTGCCAGCAGCCCGAGGAAATATGGCTACACCTTC	CASSPRKYGYTF
many	TRBJ2-6	TRBV21-1	NA	TGTGCCAGCAGACTACAGGGGAGGAACTCTGGGGCCAACGTCCTGACTTTC	CASRLQGRNSGANVLTF
many	TRBJ1-5	TRBV7-8	NA	TGTGCCAGCAGCTTAGAAGACATCGATCAGCCCCAGCATTTT	CASSLEDIDQPQHF
many	TRBJ2-2	TRBV5-1	TRBD1	TGCGCCAGCAGCCCCAAACAGGGGATGAGGTCCTCGCCTTTCCTTTGGGGGGAGCTGTTTTTT	CASSPKQGMRSSPFLWGELFF
many	TRBJ1-5	TRBV30	TRBD1	TGTGCCTGGAGTAACCCAGGGGGGTACCAGCATTTT	CAWSNPGGYQHF
medium-sized	TRBJ2-7	TRBV12-3/TRBV12-4	NA	TGTGCCAGCAGTTGGGACGGAGCCTACGAGCAGTACTTC	CASSWDGAYEQYF
many	TRBJ2-3	TRBV5-1	TRBD2	TGCGCCAGCAGCTTGGCCCTGGGGACTAGCGGCACAGATACGCAGTATTTT	CASSLALGTSGTDTQYF
many	TRBJ2-1	TRBV30	NA	TGTGCCTGGAGCATAGGGTTGGTCAATGAGCAGTTCTTC	CAWSIGLVNEQFF
medium-sized	TRBJ2-4	TRBV5-1	NA	TGCGCCAGCAGTCCTCTAGGGGCTGACGCCAAAAACATTCAGTACTTC	CASSPLGADAKNIQYF
many	TRBJ2-5	TRBV20-1	NA	TGCAGTGCTAGACCATCGCTCGAGGGGTGGTCAGAGACCCAGTACTTC	CSARPSLEGWSETQYF
many	TRBJ2-2	TRBV3-1	NA	TGTGCCAGCAGCCAAGTTACAGCACAGGGTTACTATGAGAACACCGGGGAGCTGTTTTTT	CASSQVTAQGYYENTGELFF
many	TRBJ1-4	TRBV20-1	NA	TGCAGTGCTAGAGATTTGACAAGGGATGAAAAACTGTTTTTT	CSARDLTRDEKLFF
many	TRBJ2-2	TRBV28	NA	TGTGCCAGCAGTTTTATAGCTTTGGGTTCAGGGACCGGGGAGCTGTTTTTT	CASSFIALGSGTGELFF
NA	TRBJ1-1	TRBV18	NA	TGTGCCAGCTCACCACCAGGGTTGCAAACTGAAGCTTTCTTT	CASSPPGLQTEAFF
many	TRBJ2-3	TRBV20-1	TRBD2	TGCAGTGCTGTAGGACTAGCGGGAGGAATTCCTAGCACAGATACGCAGTATTTT	CSAVGLAGGIPSTDTQYF
NA	TRBJ2-7	TRBV5-5	NA	TGTGCCAGCAGCCCAACGAGGTCCCTAACCGCCTACGAGCAGTACTTC	CASSPTRSLTAYEQYF
few	TRBJ1-1	TRBV12-3/TRBV12-4	NA	TGTGCCAGCAGTTTAACCGAGGGTTACGCTTTCTTT	CASSLTEGYAFF
many	TRBJ2-7	TRBV6-5	TRBD2	TGTGCCAGCAGTTACTCCCCTAACGGGAGGGCCTACGAGCAGTACTTC	CASSYSPNGRAYEQYF
many	TRBJ2-3	TRBV4-1	TRBD2	TGCGCCAGCAGCCACGGGACTAGCGGGAGGGCCCTCACAGATACGCAGTATTTT	CASSHGTSGRALTDTQYF
many	TRBJ2-1	TRBV20-1	TRBD2	TGCAGTGCTACCAGCGGGAGTTACAATGAGCAGTTCTTC	CSATSGSYNEQFF
many	TRBJ1-5	TRBV20-1	NA	TGCAGTGCTAGCAGGAGCAATCAGCCCCAGCATTTT	CSASRSNQPQHF
many	TRBJ2-3	TRBV5-1	NA	TGCGCCAGCAGCTTAATTTCCAGCACAGATACGCAGTATTTT	CASSLISSTDTQYF
NA	TRBJ2-4	TRBV7-2	NA	TGTGCCAGCAGCTTAGGAGCGCACATTCAGTACTTC	CASSLGAHIQYF
many	TRBJ2-7	TRBV7-8	TRBD2	TGTGCCAGCAACAAGCCCGGAGCGGGGCGCTACGAGCAGTACTTC	CASNKPGAGRYEQYF
many	TRBJ2-1	TRBV7-2	NA	TGTGCCAGCAGCCTCGACCGGGACTTAGGCCCCGATGAGCAGTTCTTC	CASSLDRDLGPDEQFF